The 30 T cell receptor beta chains listed next were all sequenced from one sample in a study of blood T cell repertoires in COVID-19. The repertoire was sequenced with immunoSEQ multiplex PCR; TCRdb's copy has only in-frame clones and lacks some. The sample contains fewer than 120,000 clones, roughly 79% of which appear only once. Sequenced: peripheral blood. The receptors come from a woman at least 80 years old with active or convalescent COVID-19.

The chain has TRBV14 and TRBJ2-1; tentative D call: TRBD2 (6 bases). This CDR3 is built from 16 residues. The V gene lost 3 bases and the J gene lost 4 bases, with 16 bases spanning the gap. The germline V gene has CDR1 SGHDN and CDR2 FVKESK. CDR3 bases: TGTGCCAGCAGCCAGGTCCCGGGACTTAAATACAATGAGCAGTTCTTC. It is translated as CASSQVPGLKYNEQFF.

The V call is TRBV10-2, the J call TRBJ1-2, with 7 bases identical to TRBD1. Germline V gene lookup returns CDR1 WSHSY and CDR2 SAAADI. The V and J ends lost 2 bases and 0 bases, in that order; junction bases with no gene match: 6. The CDR3 extends over 16 amino acids. CDR3 in DNA: TGCGCCAGCAGTGAGCCTGGACAGGTCTCTAACTATGGCTACACCTTC. Residues: CASSEPGQVSNYGYTF.

The chain carries TRBV3-1 (or the pseudogene TRBV3-2) and TRBJ1-6, with D possibly being TRBD1 (5 bases). CDR1 and CDR2 from the germline V gene are LGHDT and YNNKEL (reference sequence). Trimming took 0 bases from V and 1 from J, leaving 16 bases between them. CDR3 length equals 19 residues. DNA of the CDR3: TGTGCCAGCAGCCAAGATGGGGGGTTAGGAACGTCCTATAATTCACCCCTCCACTTT. Its protein product is CASSQDGGLGTSYNSPLHF.

This clone turned up a few times. The CDR3 loop reads CASSSQGQETQYF. CDR3 coding DNA: TGTGCCAGCAGCTCACAGGGTCAAGAGACCCAGTACTTC. The chain joins TRBV5-6 to TRBJ2-5, with D possibly matching TRBD1 (6 bases). The CDR3 totals 13 residues. Trimming removed 3 bases from V and 2 bases from J, with 8 bases in between. Germline CDR1 and CDR2: SGHDT and YYEEEE.

The V and J genes are TRBV6-5 and TRBJ2-1, with 11 bases lining up with TRBD2. CDR3 size: 16 residues. V gave up 2 bases and J gave up 13 bases; unmatched junction bases: 13. From germline, CDR1 is MNHEY and CDR2 SVGAGI. CDR3 bases: TGTGCCAGCAGTTACAGTCGGGGTAGCGGGAGGGCCTACCAGTTCTTC. Its protein product is CASSYSRGSGRAYQFF.

The chain uses TRBV13 and TRBJ2-1, with D hard to call. The CDR3 covers 13 residues. Per the germline V gene, CDR1 is PRHDT and CDR2 is FYEKMQ (reference sequence). The V end was cut by 2 bases, the J end by 5 bases, with 7 bases between. The CDR3 DNA sequence: TGTGCCAGCAGCTTACTACCCAACAATGAGCAGTTCTTC. Translation: CASSLLPNNEQFF.

The V call is TRBV3-1 (or the pseudogene TRBV3-2), the J call TRBJ1-2; possibly TRBD1 for D (5 bases). In germline, CDR1 is LGHDT, CDR2 YNNKEL (reference sequence). The CDR3 covers 14 residues. V shed 1 base and J shed 4 bases, with 10 bases lying between them. The DNA of the CDR3 is TGTGCCAGCAGCCAAGGGACAAATTCCTATGGCTACACCTTC. Translated: CASSQGTNSYGYTF.

The chain combines TRBV3-1 (or the pseudogene TRBV3-2) with TRBJ1-1; a weak D match, TRBD1 (5 bases). Trimming removed 4 bases at V and 7 bases at J, with 13 bases between. CDR3 length: 13 amino acids. Germline-derived CDR1 and CDR2 are LGHDT and YNNKEL (reference sequence). CDR3 DNA sequence: TGTGCCAGCAGCCTCATCGACAGACATGAAGCTTTCTTT. It is translated as CASSLIDRHEAFF.

The chain carries TRBV6-1 and TRBJ2-1; the match to TRBD1 covers 7 bases. The V segment lost 6 bases and the J segment 8 bases; nucleotides outside the gene matches: 7. The CDR3 sequence is 13 residues long. Germline-derived CDR1 and CDR2 are MNHNS and SASEGT. This CDR3 is CASSQPTGYEQFF. The DNA of the CDR3 is TGTGCCAGCAGCCAACCGACAGGGTATGAGCAGTTCTTC.

This clone has only a few counts. The genes are TRBV6-4 and TRBJ2-3, with TRBD2 identical over 8 bases. CDR1 is MRHNA and CDR2 is SNTAGT in the germline V gene. V dropped 5 bases and J dropped 2; count of bases not matched to a gene: 3. CDR3 size: 14 residues. The CDR3 sequence is CASSLGLATDTQYF. The CDR3 nucleotides are TGTGCCAGCAGTCTAGGACTAGCCACAGATACGCAGTATTTT.

V and J are TRBV5-4 and TRBJ2-3, with 14 bases aligning to TRBD2. J gave up 6 bases and V 4 bases, and 7 bases lay outside the gene matches. This CDR3 is 16 amino acids long. The germline V gene has CDR1 SGHNT and CDR2 YYREEE (reference sequence). The CDR3 DNA is TGTGCCAGCAGCACGGGGACTAGCGGGAGTTCGGATACGCAGTATTTT. This encodes CASSTGTSGSSDTQYF.

The chain joins TRBV7-8 to TRBJ2-5; D might be TRBD2 (5 bases). With 5 bases removed from V and 5 bases from J, the gap between germline ends came to 9 bases. The CDR3 length is 12 residues. The germline V gene encodes CDR1 SGHVS and CDR2 FQNEAQ. The CDR3 sequence: CASSLSGETQYF. The CDR3 nucleotides are TGTGCCAGCAGCCTTTCGGGGGAGACCCAGTACTTC.

This clone was observed a single time. This rearrangement joins TRBV24-1 to TRBJ1-1; 8 bases align to TRBD1. This CDR3 is built from 13 residues. In germline, CDR1 is KGHDR, CDR2 SFDVKD. Germline trimming cut 5 bases from V and 7 bases from J; bases unmatched to any gene: 5. The CDR3 sequence is CATSGQGASEAFF. The CDR3 DNA is TGTGCCACCAGTGGCCAGGGGGCTAGTGAAGCTTTCTTT.

This chain joins TRBV7-6 and TRBJ1-1, with D perhaps TRBD1 (5 bases). Trimming left V 1 base short and J 8 bases short, with 14 bases between. This CDR3 region has 14 residues. Germline V gene lookup returns CDR1 SGHVS and CDR2 FNYEAQ. The CDR3 bases are TGTGCCAGCAGCTTAGATAAGGGGCAGGGAGAAGCTTTCTTT. As protein: CASSLDKGQGEAFF. Full variable domain (outside the CDR3, taken from reference TRBV7-6 and TRBJ1-1): GAGVSQSPRYKVTKRGQDVALRCDPISGHVSLYWYRQALGQGPEFLTYFNYEAQQDKSGLPNDRFSAERPEGSISTLTIQRTEQRDSAMYRCASSLDKGQGEAFFGQGTRLTVV.

The gene calls are TRBV19 and TRBJ1-1, with D possibly matching TRBD1 (5 bases). The CDR3 is 16 amino acids. V was shortened by 4 bases and J by 2 bases, with 17 bases between the two germline ends. Germline CDR1 and CDR2: LNHDA and SQIVND (reference sequence). The CDR3 is CASSRGRGTLNTEAFF. The CDR3 nucleotides are TGTGCCAGTAGTAGGGGACGGGGGACCTTAAACACTGAAGCTTTCTTT. Drawing the rest from reference TRBV19 and TRBJ1-1, the complete variable domain is DGGITQSPKYLFRKEGQNVTLSCEQNLNHDAMYWYRQDPGQGLRLIYYSQIVNDFQKGDIAEGYSVSREKKESFPLTVTSAQKNPTAFYLCASSRGRGTLNTEAFFGQGTRLTVV.

This clone appeared once. The V gene is TRBV27, the J gene TRBJ1-1; D not resolved. The V end lost 4 bases, the J end lost 1 base, and 10 bases lay between the germline ends. The germline CDR1 and CDR2 sequences are MNHEY and SMNVEV (reference sequence). The CDR3 covers 14 residues. As DNA, the CDR3 is TGTGCCAGCAGTTCGTGGCTGCAGAACACTGAAGCTTTCTTT. Its translation is CASSSWLQNTEAFF.

The J gene is TRBJ2-5, the V gene TRBV7-2; no clear D gene. This CDR3 has 13 residues. Germline V gene sequence: CDR1 SGHTA, CDR2 FQGNSA. V lost 1 base and J 2 bases, leaving 5 bases between the germline ends. This CDR3 is CASSLELQETQYF. CDR3 DNA: TGTGCCAGCAGCTTAGAATTACAAGAGACCCAGTACTTC.

The chain uses TRBV5-1 and TRBJ1-4, with 8 bases lining up with TRBD1. CDR3 length: 16 amino acids. CDR1 SGHRS and CDR2 YFSETQ come from the germline V gene. The V gene end was trimmed by 2 bases and the J gene end by 7 bases; junction bases not matched to a gene: 10. CDR3 sequence (DNA): TGCGCCAGCAGCTTTTTCCTCGGACAGGGCTTTGAAAAACTGTTTTTT. It is translated as CASSFFLGQGFEKLFF.

The CDR3 DNA reads TGTGCCAGCAGCACCATATACACAGGGGGGGGCTATGGCTACACCTTC. This codes for CASSTIYTGGGYGYTF. V usage is TRBV27 and J usage is TRBJ1-2, with 8 bases that match TRBD1. The CDR3 contains 16 residues. The ends lost 6 bases at V and 4 bases at J; junction bases unmatched: 13. Germline V gene sequence: CDR1 MNHEY, CDR2 SMNVEV (reference sequence).

This rearrangement joins TRBV10-1 to TRBJ2-1, with a possible D match to TRBD2 (6 bases). The germline gives CDR1 WNHNN, CDR2 SYGVQD (reference sequence). The CDR3 covers 16 residues. V lost 3 bases to trimming and J lost 0 bases, with 12 bases between them. CDR3 in DNA: TGCGCCAGCAGTGATGGGACTGCACTCTCCTACAATGAGCAGTTCTTC. Translated: CASSDGTALSYNEQFF.

The chain is built from TRBV7-9 and TRBJ2-3; 9 bases align to TRBD2. V gave up 5 bases and J gave up 0 bases; unmatched junction bases: 6. The CDR3 is 16 amino acids. The germline gives CDR1 SEHNR, CDR2 FQNEAQ (reference sequence). DNA for the CDR3: TGTGCCAGCAGCGCCGGACTAGCGCAGAGCACAGATACGCAGTATTTT. Translation: CASSAGLAQSTDTQYF.

The chain combines TRBV5-1 with TRBJ2-7, with 9 positions matching TRBD2. The V segment lost 4 bases and the J segment 5 bases; nucleotides outside the gene matches: 7. From germline, CDR1 is SGHRS and CDR2 YFSETQ. There are 14 residues in the CDR3. Here the CDR3 DNA reads TGCGCCAGCAGCCCAGTAGCGGGAGTCCACGAGCAGTACTTC. The encoded protein is CASSPVAGVHEQYF.

This clone was observed a handful of times. The chain carries TRBV12-5 and TRBJ1-1, with 7 nucleotides matching TRBD1. Germline loops: CDR1 LGHNT, CDR2 FRNRAP. Unmatched junction bases numbered 5, after V lost 9 bases and J lost 1 base. The CDR3 extends over 13 amino acids. The DNA of the CDR3 is TGTGCTAGCCGAGGGACAGCGAACACTGAAGCTTTCTTT. Residues: CASRGTANTEAFF. Complete variable domain (other parts from reference TRBV12-5 and TRBJ1-1): DARVTQTPRHKVTEMGQEVTMRCQPILGHNTVFWYRQTMMQGLELLAYFRNRAPLDDSGMPKDRFSAEMPDATLATLKIQPSEPRDSAVYFCASRGTANTEAFFGQGTRLTVV.

The chain employs TRBV14 and TRBJ2-7; possibly TRBD1 for D (6 bases). The CDR3 sequence is 16 residues long. Germline CDR1 reads SGHDN; CDR2 reads FVKESK. Trimming cost V 1 base and J 2 bases, with 15 bases left between them. The CDR3 sequence is CASSQGVAGDTYEQYF. The CDR3 nucleotides read TGTGCCAGCAGCCAAGGGGTGGCCGGGGACACCTACGAGCAGTACTTC.

The V call is TRBV2, the J call TRBJ1-5, with a tentative D call TRBD1 (6 bases). V gave up 2 bases and J gave up 3 bases, with 14 bases separating them. CDR1 and CDR2 from the germline V gene are SNHLY and FYNNEI. CDR3 length: 16 amino acids. CDR3 in DNA: TGTGCCAGCAGTGAACAACCCGGACAGCTCAATCAGCCCCAGCATTTT. This codes for CASSEQPGQLNQPQHF.

This sequence joins TRBV30 and TRBJ2-1; no clear D gene. The CDR3 totals 14 residues. Per the germline V gene, CDR1 is GTSNPN and CDR2 is SVGIG (reference sequence). V was shortened by 4 bases and J by 0 bases, with 10 bases between the two germline ends. The DNA for the CDR3 is TGTGCCTGGAAACTGAGCATCTCCTACAATGAGCAGTTCTTC. The encoded protein is CAWKLSISYNEQFF.

The chain joins TRBV6-5 to TRBJ1-3; TRBD1 aligns across 7 bases. Germline CDR1 and CDR2: MNHEY and SVGAGI. CDR3 length: 15 amino acids. Trimming took 7 bases from V and 3 from J; bases not matched to a gene: 9. In DNA, the CDR3 is TGTGCCAGCAAACAGACAGGGCTAATTGGAAACACCATATATTTT. Its protein product is CASKQTGLIGNTIYF.

With regard to this clone: The same CDR3 arises from other DNA sequences in this sample as well. The chain links TRBV18 to TRBJ2-2, with 8 bases that match TRBD1. The CDR3 covers 15 residues. Germline-derived CDR1 and CDR2 are KGHSH and LQKENI. V shed 3 bases, J shed 0 bases, and the junction held 0 bases outside the gene matches. The CDR3 spells CASSPDRANTGELFF. The CDR3 nucleotides are TGTGCCAGCTCACCGGACAGGGCGAACACCGGGGAGCTGTTTTTT.

The chain carries TRBV11-2 and TRBJ2-6, with D possibly matching TRBD2 (5 bases). Per the germline V gene, CDR1 is SGHAT and CDR2 is FQNNGV. The CDR3 has 17 residues. The V and J ends lost 5 bases and 1 base respectively, with 15 bases between them. The CDR3 is CASSLRTLRSGANVLTF. The DNA for the CDR3 is TGTGCCAGCAGCCTCCGGACTCTCCGATCTGGGGCCAACGTCCTGACTTTC.

This clone was recorded only once. The genes are TRBV3-1 (or the pseudogene TRBV3-2) and TRBJ2-7, with 15 bases aligning to TRBD2. V shed 3 bases and J 0 bases; nucleotides not matched to a gene: 9. Germline V gene sequence: CDR1 LGHDT, CDR2 YNNKEL (reference sequence). The CDR3 covers 19 residues. DNA of the CDR3: TGTGCCAGCAGCCACGAGGGACTAGCGGGAGGCCGATCCTCCTACGAGCAGTACTTC. Translation gives CASSHEGLAGGRSSYEQYF.